A single sample is the source of the 32 T cell receptor beta chains below, sequenced in a study of cytomegalovirus exposure and HLA in healthy donors. The PCR contained 60 Vbeta and 13 Jbeta primers. Assay used: immunoSEQ multiplex PCR; TCRdb lists only in-frame clones, some missing. The sample holds 120,000 or so clones, 80% seen once. The sequencing input was PBMCs. The receptors stem from a man aged 30 to 45 in good health and CMV-seropositive.

This clone was seen only once. The rearrangement uses TRBV27 and TRBJ1-6, with 7 bases identical to TRBD1. The CDR3 loop spans 16 amino acids. Germline V gene lookup returns CDR1 MNHEY and CDR2 SMNVEV (reference sequence). Trimming removed 6 bases from V and 7 bases from J; junction bases left unmatched: 12. The CDR3 here is CASSLAGGPPNSPLHF. DNA of the CDR3: TGTGCCAGCAGCTTAGCAGGGGGTCCCCCGAATTCACCCCTCCACTTT.

The chain combines TRBV29-1 with TRBJ2-1; 11 nucleotides match TRBD2. The CDR3 runs 17 residues. The ends lost 3 bases at V and 0 bases at J; junction bases unmatched: 7. Germline CDR1 is SQVTM and CDR2 is ANQGSEA. The CDR3 nucleotides are TGCAGCGTTGAGCCTAGCGGGGGGACCACCTCCTACAATGAGCAGTTCTTC. Its protein is CSVEPSGGTTSYNEQFF.

V and J are TRBV5-4 and TRBJ1-2; the D gene is possibly TRBD1 (6 bases). This CDR3 spans 12 amino acids. V was trimmed by 1 base and J by 6 bases, leaving 7 bases between them. Germline CDR1 SGHNT, CDR2 YYREEE (reference sequence). CDR3 nucleotides: TGTGCCAGCAGCTTGACAGGGAATGGCTACACCTTC. Protein: CASSLTGNGYTF.

This clone was observed a few times. The V gene is TRBV19, the J gene TRBJ1-1, with TRBD1 as a possible D gene (6 bases). Trimming took 6 bases from V and 7 from J, leaving 21 bases between them. CDR3 length equals 15 residues. CDR1 is LNHDA, CDR2 SQIVND, per germline (reference sequence). The CDR3 DNA reads as TGTGCCAGTAGCCAGGATAGGCAGGGGCAAGGTGAAGCTTTCTTT. Protein: CASSQDRQGQGEAFF.

The V gene is TRBV19, the J gene TRBJ2-1; TRBD2 agrees at 9 bases. V shed 6 bases and J 9 bases; nucleotides not matched to a gene: 15. Germline loops: CDR1 LNHDA, CDR2 SQIVND (reference sequence). CDR3 length: 16 amino acids. CDR3 bases: TGTGCCAGTAGCTCCAGATCTGGGACTAGCTTTGGTGAGCAGTTCTTC. Translation gives CASSSRSGTSFGEQFF.

This rearrangement joins TRBV19 to TRBJ1-1; D perhaps matches TRBD1 (6 bases). Germline V gene lookup returns CDR1 LNHDA and CDR2 SQIVND (reference sequence). V lost 2 bases and J 11 bases, leaving 21 bases between the germline ends. This CDR3 comprises 15 residues. DNA of the CDR3: TGTGCCAGTAGTATACCACAGGGAGGGCGCCTCGTGGCTTTCTTT. Translation: CASSIPQGGRLVAFF. Looking up the rest from reference TRBV19 and TRBJ1-1 gives the full variable domain: DGGITQSPKYLFRKEGQNVTLSCEQNLNHDAMYWYRQDPGQGLRLIYYSQIVNDFQKGDIAEGYSVSREKKESFPLTVTSAQKNPTAFYLCASSIPQGGRLVAFFGQGTRLTVV.

V and J are TRBV7-3 and TRBJ1-1; D remains ambiguous. The CDR3 loop spans 14 amino acids. Trimming removed 2 bases from V and 5 bases from J, with 12 bases in between. Germline CDR1 SGHTA, CDR2 FQGTGA. The CDR3 nucleotides are TGTGCCAGCAGCTTAGGCCCGGGAAGGACTGAAGCTTTCTTT. Its protein is CASSLGPGRTEAFF.

CDR3 residues: CAMRGGQGANSPLHF. CDR3 DNA: TGTGCCATGAGAGGCGGACAGGGGGCTAATTCACCCCTCCACTTT. This sequence joins TRBV10-3 and TRBJ1-6; 11 bases map to TRBD1. CDR1 is ENHRY, CDR2 SYGVKD, per germline. This CDR3 contains 15 residues. V shed 9 bases and J 6 bases; nucleotides not matched to a gene: 7.

The gene calls are TRBV19 and TRBJ2-5, with D maybe TRBD1 (5 bases). The DNA end favors TRBJ2-7, so the J call may be wrong. Germline CDR1 LNHDA, CDR2 SQIVND (reference sequence). This CDR3 has 14 amino acids. Written as DNA, the CDR3 is TGTGCCAGTAGTACCGACAGAAGCTCCTACGAGCAGTACTTC. This sequence encodes CASSTDRSSYEQYF.

This clone has only one observation. V usage is TRBV7-6 and J usage is TRBJ1-1; 8 bases agree with TRBD1. CDR1 SGHVS and CDR2 FNYEAQ come from the germline V gene. The CDR3 contains 16 residues. The trim removed 4 bases at V and 1 base at J, leaving 8 bases unmatched. The CDR3 loop is CASSSIRGQGNTEAFF. The DNA of the CDR3 is TGTGCCAGCAGCTCGATCCGTGGACAGGGGAACACTGAAGCTTTCTTT.

V usage is TRBV27 and J usage is TRBJ2-3; possible D gene TRBD1, 5 bases. CDR1 is MNHEY and CDR2 is SMNVEV in the germline V gene (reference sequence). The CDR3 spans 13 residues. Between the trimmed V and J ends, which lost 3 bases and 5 bases, there was a span of 9 bases. The CDR3 loop reads CASSFQGGDTQYF. Here the CDR3 DNA reads TGTGCCAGCAGTTTCCAGGGTGGAGATACGCAGTATTTT.

V gene TRBV9 combines with J gene TRBJ2-1; 8 positions match TRBD2. There are 12 residues in the CDR3. With V trimmed by 4 bases and J by 10 bases, 4 bases remained unmatched. Germline CDR1 and CDR2: SGDLS and YYNGEE. In DNA form, the CDR3 reads TGTGCCAGCAGCTCGGGACTAGGCGAGCAGTTCTTC. It yields the protein CASSSGLGEQFF.

This chain connects TRBV7-2 to TRBJ2-5, with D perhaps matching TRBD2 (5 bases). The CDR3 is 14 amino acids. Germline CDR1 reads SGHTA; CDR2 reads FQGNSA. V was pared by 5 bases and J by 5 bases, with 15 bases between. CDR3 protein: CASSPEVAHETQYF. The DNA of the CDR3 is TGTGCCAGCAGCCCGGAGGTAGCCCATGAGACCCAGTACTTC.

The rearrangement joins TRBV28 to TRBJ1-4; 7 nucleotides align to TRBD1. This CDR3 region has 14 residues. Germline V CDR1 and CDR2: MDHEN, SYDVKM. The V segment lost 6 bases and the J segment 7 bases; nucleotides outside the gene matches: 8. CDR3 nucleotide sequence: TGTGCCAGCAGGAAGACAGGGTTTGGTGAAAAACTGTTTTTT. Amino acid sequence: CASRKTGFGEKLFF.

The genes are TRBV6-5 and TRBJ1-2; 9 positions agree with TRBD1. Per germline, CDR1 MNHEY and CDR2 SVGAGI. The CDR3 contains 14 residues. Trimming at V came to 5 bases and at J to 7 bases, leaving 8 bases not matched to a gene. CDR3 bases: TGTGCCAGCAGTAGTCATCCGGGACAGGGTGGCTACACCTTC. This sequence encodes CASSSHPGQGGYTF.

The CDR3 coding sequence is TGTGCCAGCAGCAAAAAGATAACAGGGGACACTGAAGCTTTCTTT. Amino acids: CASSKKITGDTEAFF. The chain has TRBV7-9 and TRBJ1-1; 7 bases line up with TRBD1. Losses at the gene ends were 5 bases for V and 3 bases for J; bases not matched to a gene: 9. From germline, CDR1 is SEHNR and CDR2 FQNEAQ (reference sequence). There are 15 residues in the CDR3. Filled out from reference TRBV7-9 and TRBJ1-1, the complete variable domain reads DTGVSQNPRHKITKRGQNVTFRCDPISEHNRLYWYRQTLGQGPEFLTYFQNEAQLEKSRLLSDRFSAERPKGSFSTLEIQRTEQGDSAMYLCASSKKITGDTEAFFGQGTRLTVV.

The chain carries TRBV7-3 and TRBJ1-1, with a tentative D call TRBD1 (6 bases). The V end was cut by 5 bases, the J end by 1 base, with 8 bases between. Per the germline V gene, CDR1 is SGHTA and CDR2 is FQGTGA. There are 13 residues in the CDR3. Written as DNA, the CDR3 is TGTGCCAGCAGCCTGGACAGGAACACTGAAGCTTTCTTT. Translation: CASSLDRNTEAFF.

The rearrangement links TRBV9 to TRBJ2-4; no firm D call. Trimming left V 0 bases short and J 4 bases short, with 5 bases between. The CDR3 runs to 13 residues. Germline CDR1 SGDLS, CDR2 YYNGEE. In DNA form, the CDR3 reads TGTGCCAGCAGCGTAGGACATAAAAACATTCAGTACTTC. Protein: CASSVGHKNIQYF.

This clone has only a few counts. V is TRBV20-1 and J is TRBJ2-7, with D tentatively TRBD1 (5 bases). The CDR3 runs 10 residues. The germline V gene has CDR1 DFQATT and CDR2 SNEGSKA (reference sequence). The germline V and J ends were trimmed by 1 base and 13 bases, with 11 bases remaining between them. CDR3 region: CSARVQGFYF. The CDR3, as DNA: TGCAGTGCTAGAGTTCAGGGATTTTACTTC.

The chain joins TRBV18 to TRBJ2-2, with a weak D call TRBD1 (6 bases). CDR1 is KGHSH, CDR2 LQKENI, per germline. V lost 6 bases and J 5 bases, leaving 13 bases between the germline ends. The length of the CDR3 is 14 residues. The DNA of the CDR3 is TGTGCCAGCTCGCCCACTACAGGGACCGGGGAGCTGTTTTTT. Translating gives CASSPTTGTGELFF.

This chain uses TRBV12-5 with TRBJ1-1; D call uncertain. Looked up from germline, CDR1 is LGHNT and CDR2 is FRNRAP. The CDR3 has 13 residues. Trimming cost V 0 bases and J 5 bases, with 7 bases left between them. The CDR3 coding sequence is TGTGCTAGTGGTTTGGTACGAGGGACTGAAGCTTTCTTT. It codes for CASGLVRGTEAFF.

The chain uses TRBV7-3 and TRBJ1-1; no reliable D call. The CDR3 totals 14 residues. With 0 bases removed from V and 1 base from J, the gap between germline ends came to 6 bases. Germline CDR1 reads SGHTA; CDR2 reads FQGTGA. In nucleotides, the CDR3 is TGTGCCAGCAGCTTAACGCTAGGGAACACTGAAGCTTTCTTT. Translation gives CASSLTLGNTEAFF.

The CDR3, as DNA: TGTGCCAGCAGCCGTGGGGAGTGGACTAATGAAAAACTGTTTTTT. The encoded protein is CASSRGEWTNEKLFF. The chain carries TRBV11-2 and TRBJ1-4; D is unresolved. The V end was cut by 5 bases, the J end by 2 bases, with 12 bases between. There are 15 residues in the CDR3. The germline gives CDR1 SGHAT, CDR2 FQNNGV.

There are a few counts of this clone. The gene calls are TRBV2 and TRBJ2-7; possibly TRBD1 for D (6 bases). The CDR3 is 14 amino acids. Germline V lookup: CDR1 SNHLY, CDR2 FYNNEI. The ends were cut back, 8 bases at V and 1 base at J, with 15 bases in the middle. As DNA, the CDR3 is TGTGCCAGCCTCGGGACATTAGCATCCTACGAGCAGTACTTC. Translation gives CASLGTLASYEQYF. The variable domain in full, with the rest retrieved from reference TRBV2 and TRBJ2-7, is EPEVTQTPSHQVTQMGQEVILRCVPISNHLYFYWYRQILGQKVEFLVSFYNNEISEKSEIFDDQFSVERPDGSNFTLKIRSTKLEDSAMYFCASLGTLASYEQYFGPGTRLTVT.

The chain employs TRBV10-3 and TRBJ1-2; TRBD1 matches at 7 bases. Germline-derived CDR1 and CDR2 are ENHRY and SYGVKD. The CDR3 runs 13 residues. Germline trimming cut 7 bases from V and 4 bases from J; bases unmatched to any gene: 6. The CDR3 bases are TGTGCCATCAATAACAGGGGCCCCTATGGCTACACCTTC. It yields the protein CAINNRGPYGYTF.

This clone was counted a single time. This rearrangement joins TRBV6-5 to TRBJ1-5, with unresolved D. Germline CDR1 and CDR2: MNHEY and SVGAGI. Trimming took 5 bases from V and 4 from J, leaving 12 bases between them. CDR3 length: 14 residues. The CDR3 reads CASSPARGNQPQHF. The DNA for the CDR3 is TGTGCCAGCAGTCCAGCAAGAGGTAATCAGCCCCAGCATTTT.

This clone was counted a few times. The J gene is TRBJ2-5, the V gene TRBV7-6; TRBD2 is a possible D gene (6 bases). CDR3 length equals 15 residues. CDR1 is SGHVS and CDR2 is FNYEAQ in the germline V gene. Trimming removed 7 bases from V and 4 bases from J, with 19 bases in between. This CDR3 reads CASTLGGSRGETQYF. CDR3 nucleotides: TGTGCCAGCACCCTGGGAGGTTCTAGGGGAGAGACCCAGTACTTC.

The J gene is TRBJ1-4, the V gene TRBV6-5, with 8 positions matching TRBD1. The CDR3 loop spans 16 amino acids. With V trimmed by 4 bases and J by 8 bases, 12 bases remained unmatched. The germline gives CDR1 MNHEY, CDR2 SVGAGI. DNA of the CDR3: TGTGCCAGCAGTTTTCAACCCGGGACAGGAAAAGAAAAACTGTTTTTT. Residues: CASSFQPGTGKEKLFF.

The genes are TRBV4-1 and TRBJ1-5; D ambiguous. The CDR3 has 16 residues. Germline CDR1 is MGHRA and CDR2 is YSYEKL. V was clipped by 0 bases and J by 4 bases, with 13 bases between them. DNA of the CDR3: TGCGCCAGCAGCCAAGAGCCCCCGGGAGGGAATCAGCCCCAGCATTTT. It encodes CASSQEPPGGNQPQHF.

This chain links TRBV28 with TRBJ2-1; TRBD2 matches at 12 bases. In germline, CDR1 is MDHEN, CDR2 SYDVKM. Trimming at V came to 6 bases and at J to 7 bases, leaving 7 bases not matched to a gene. The CDR3 covers 15 residues. The CDR3 region is CASSKLAGGRNEQFF. Written as DNA, the CDR3 is TGTGCCAGCAGCAAGCTAGCGGGGGGGAGGAATGAGCAGTTCTTC.

V and J are TRBV6-5 and TRBJ2-2, with 8 bases lining up with TRBD2. The CDR3 has 14 amino acids. The V gene end was trimmed by 4 bases and the J gene end by 4 bases; junction bases not matched to a gene: 2. Germline V gene sequence: CDR1 MNHEY, CDR2 SVGAGI. The CDR3: CASSSGGATGELFF. In DNA, the CDR3 is TGTGCCAGCAGTTCGGGGGGGGCCACCGGGGAGCTGTTTTTT.

This chain links TRBV6-1 with TRBJ2-2; tentative D call: TRBD1 (6 bases). V was shortened by 6 bases and J by 3 bases, with 11 bases between the two germline ends. Germline lookup yields CDR1 MNHNS and CDR2 SASEGT. The CDR3 is 14 residues long. CDR3 in amino acids: CASRSGTHTGELFF. In DNA form, the CDR3 reads TGTGCCAGCAGGTCCGGGACACACACCGGGGAGCTGTTTTTT.